The text below deals with one TCR beta chain. This sample is part of a study of blood T cell repertoires in COVID-19. The wider study: Samples taken during acute and convalescent COVID-19 were collected in the United States, Italy and Spain. PBMCs, B-cell-depleted T cells, or T cells were the source of the cDNA or gDNA that made up the material.

The CDR3 totals 16 residues. The junction had 12 bases not matched to a gene; V was cut back by 5 bases and J by 5 bases. The germline gives CDR1 MNHEY, CDR2 SMNVEV (reference sequence). How the authors handled the data: Amplifying reference gene primers gave estimates of nucleated cell counts. The protocol was immunoSEQ multiplex PCR, while the TCRdb copy is restricted to in-frame clones and leaves out a portion. V and J calls and clone size follow that table, whereas D and trimming were derived from the DNA. Of 45,000 or so clones in the sample, almost 90% were seen once. This clonotype originated in a human donor in a cohort sampled during active COVID-19. The rearrangement uses TRBV27 and TRBJ2-3; 8 positions match TRBD2. The sample taken for sequencing was peripheral blood. The CDR3 DNA reads as TGTGCCAGCAGTCCCCGGGGGGGAGACAGAAGAGATACGCAGTATTTT. The encoded protein is CASSPRGGDRRDTQYF.